Shown below are 10 T cell receptor beta chains from a single sample sequenced in a study of Graves' ophthalmopathy and Graves' hyperthyroidism (dated by TCRdb to 2016 to 2019). Sequencing was performed on an Illumina HiSeq 2000. For repertoire sequencing, the TCR beta CDR3 regions were amplified from RNA transcripts. The first round was an RT-PCR using HTBI primers with the Qiagen OneStep RT-PCR kit, and this first round was followed by a second-round multiplex PCR, then size selection and purification. In-frame beta chains were kept once TCRdb had trimmed the public reads at Q25 with fastp and called clones with MiXCR. For every CDR3 protein sequence, its rows merge into one entry that carries the most common genes and DNA. The sample yields some 360,000 distinct CDR3 sequences; about a sixth were counted once. Roughly 2.3% of the sample is taken by the ten largest. The sequenced sample consisted of peripheral blood. These receptors were obtained from an adult woman with stable Graves' hyperthyroidism.

This clonotype was seen ten or more times. This chain links TRBV29-1 with TRBJ2-7; TRBD1 might be the D (5 bases). Germline V gene lookup returns CDR1 SQVTM and CDR2 ANQGSEA. V lost 4 bases, J lost 0 bases, and 10 bases lay in between. The CDR3 has 13 residues. The CDR3 DNA reads as TGCAGCGTTGTTAGGACAAACTCCTACGAGCAGTACTTC. Translating gives CSVVRTNSYEQYF.

This clonotype came up a few times. The gene calls are TRBV3-1 and TRBJ2-7; D unresolved. CDR1 LGHDT and CDR2 YNNKEL come from the germline V gene (reference sequence). CDR3 length: 15 residues. With 3 bases removed from V and 11 bases from J, the gap between germline ends came to 23 bases. The CDR3 sequence: CASSQRPEKSVDKYF. CDR3 bases: TGTGCCAGCAGCCAGCGACCCGAAAAAAGCGTAGATAAGTACTTC.

The CDR3 region is CASSSTPTGSAYGYTF. As DNA, the CDR3 is TGTGCCAGCAGCTCTACCCCGACAGGGAGCGCCTATGGCTACACCTTC. J is TRBJ1-2 and V is TRBV12-3 or TRBV12-4; 7 nucleotides match TRBD1. J was trimmed by 4 bases and V by 6 bases; bases with no gene match: 14. CDR3 size: 16 residues.

With respect to this clonotype: A much larger clone differs from this one at a single base, so this may be a read error. This chain uses TRBV6-5 with TRBJ2-5; weak D call: TRBD2 (6 bases). Germline CDR1 and CDR2: MNHEY and SVGAGI. This CDR3 is 14 amino acids long. CDR3 coding DNA: TGTGCCAGCAGTCACGAGGGGAGGCAAGAGACCAAGTACTTC. Amino acid sequence: CASSHEGRQETKYF.

This clonotype was seen a handful of times. This chain joins TRBV12-3 or TRBV12-4 and TRBJ2-2; 7 bases align to TRBD2. V lost 3 bases, J lost 2 bases, and 12 bases stayed unmatched. CDR3 length: 18 residues. In DNA form, the CDR3 reads TGTGCCAGCAGTTTCCCCGCTCTAGCGGAACATAACACCGGGGAGCTGTTTTTT. Translating it yields CASSFPALAEHNTGELFF.

In its sample, this clonotype was seen many times. The rearrangement joins TRBV27 to TRBJ1-1; D perhaps matches TRBD1 (6 bases). CDR3 length: 13 amino acids. V was trimmed by 7 bases and J by 5 bases, leaving 14 bases between them. The germline CDR1 and CDR2 sequences are MNHEY and SMNVEV (reference sequence). The CDR3 is CASKMWGRTEAFF. In nucleotides, the CDR3 is TGTGCCAGCAAAATGTGGGGGCGTACTGAAGCTTTCTTT.

This clonotype was observed many times. The V gene is TRBV28, the J gene TRBJ1-1; tentatively, D is TRBD1 (6 bases). CDR3 length equals 13 residues. V was pared by 10 bases and J by 6 bases, with 18 bases between. Germline V lookup: CDR1 MDHEN, CDR2 SYDVKM. The DNA of the CDR3 is TGTGCCACCTCGAACGGGGGGCGAGCTGAAGCTTTCTTT. It codes for CATSNGGRAEAFF. The full variable domain, in which reference TRBV28 and TRBJ1-1 provide the parts outside the CDR3, is DVKVTQSSRYLVKRTGEKVFLECVQDMDHENMFWYRQDPGLGLRLIYFSYDVKMKEKGDIPEGYSVSREKKERFSLILESASTNQTSMYLCATSNGGRAEAFFGQGTRLTVV.

This chain connects TRBV7-2 to TRBJ1-3, with TRBD1 as a possible D gene (5 bases). CDR3 size: 16 residues. The germline V and J ends were trimmed by 3 bases and 4 bases, with 16 bases remaining between them. The germline V gene has CDR1 SGHTA and CDR2 FQGNSA. Here the CDR3 reads CASSFLSAGRGNTIYF. The CDR3 DNA is TGTGCCAGCAGCTTCCTTTCGGCAGGGCGGGGAAACACCATATATTTT. The full variable domain, its missing parts supplied by reference TRBV7-2 and TRBJ1-3, is GAGVSQSPSNKVTEKGKDVELRCDPISGHTALYWYRQSLGQGLEFLIYFQGNSAPDKSGLPSDRFSAERTGGSVSTLTIQRTQQEDSAVYLCASSFLSAGRGNTIYFGEGSWLTVV.

The table lists this clonotype with many counts. This sequence joins TRBV10-3 and TRBJ2-7; tentatively, D is TRBD2 (5 bases). Trimming took 4 bases from V and 4 from J, leaving 11 bases between them. The germline V gene encodes CDR1 ENHRY and CDR2 SYGVKD. This CDR3 has 13 amino acids. The CDR3 coding sequence is TGTGCCATCAGTGCGCAGGACTCGTACGAGCAGTACTTC. Its translation is CAISAQDSYEQYF.

This clonotype came up many times. This rearrangement joins TRBV7-8 to TRBJ1-2; the D is unclear. The V gene lost 4 bases and the J gene lost 0 bases, with 15 bases spanning the gap. This CDR3 is built from 16 residues. Germline CDR1 and CDR2: SGHVS and FQNEAQ. Here the CDR3 reads CASSSLVGTANYGYTF. The CDR3 DNA sequence: TGTGCCAGCAGCTCCCTGGTGGGCACGGCTAACTATGGCTACACCTTC.